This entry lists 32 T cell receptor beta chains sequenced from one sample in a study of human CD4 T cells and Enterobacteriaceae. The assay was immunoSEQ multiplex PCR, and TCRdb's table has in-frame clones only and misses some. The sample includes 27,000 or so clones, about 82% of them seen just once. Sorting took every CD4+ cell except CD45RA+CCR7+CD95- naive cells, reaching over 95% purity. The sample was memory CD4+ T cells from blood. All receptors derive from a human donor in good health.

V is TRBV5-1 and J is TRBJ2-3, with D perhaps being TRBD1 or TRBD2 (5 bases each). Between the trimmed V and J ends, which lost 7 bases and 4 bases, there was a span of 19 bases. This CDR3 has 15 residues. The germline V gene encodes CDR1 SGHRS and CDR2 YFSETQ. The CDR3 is CASGSEGRDSDTQYF. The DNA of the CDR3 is TGCGCCAGCGGAAGCGAGGGCAGGGATTCAGATACGCAGTATTTT.

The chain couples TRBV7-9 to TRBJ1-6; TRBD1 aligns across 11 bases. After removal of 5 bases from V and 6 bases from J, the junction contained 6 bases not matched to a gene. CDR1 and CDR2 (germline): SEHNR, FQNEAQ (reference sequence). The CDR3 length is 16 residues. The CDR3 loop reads CASSVRDRGFNSPLHF. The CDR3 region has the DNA TGTGCCAGCAGCGTCCGGGACAGGGGGTTTAATTCACCCCTCCACTTT.

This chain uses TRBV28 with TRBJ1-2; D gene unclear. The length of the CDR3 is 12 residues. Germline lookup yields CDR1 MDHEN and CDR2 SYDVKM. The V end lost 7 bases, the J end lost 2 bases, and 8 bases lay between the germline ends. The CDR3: CASTQLNYGYTF. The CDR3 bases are TGTGCCAGCACCCAGTTGAACTATGGCTACACCTTC.

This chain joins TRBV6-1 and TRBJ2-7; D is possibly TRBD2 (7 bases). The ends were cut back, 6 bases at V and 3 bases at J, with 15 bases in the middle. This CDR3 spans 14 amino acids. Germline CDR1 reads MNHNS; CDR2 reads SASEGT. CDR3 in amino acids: CASRLKGGGYEQYF. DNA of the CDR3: TGTGCCAGCAGACTTAAAGGGGGGGGCTACGAGCAGTACTTC.

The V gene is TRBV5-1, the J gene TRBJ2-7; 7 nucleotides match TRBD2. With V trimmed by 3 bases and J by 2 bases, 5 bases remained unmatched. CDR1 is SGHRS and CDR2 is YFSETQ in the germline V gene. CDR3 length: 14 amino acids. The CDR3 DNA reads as TGCGCCAGCAGCTGGGACGGACTAGCCTACGAGCAGTACTTC. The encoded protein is CASSWDGLAYEQYF.

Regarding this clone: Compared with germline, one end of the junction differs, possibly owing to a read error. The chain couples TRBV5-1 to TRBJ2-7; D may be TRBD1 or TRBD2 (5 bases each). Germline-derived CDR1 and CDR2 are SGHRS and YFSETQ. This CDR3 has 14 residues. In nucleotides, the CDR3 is TGCGCCAGCAGCTTAGGGACCCGCTCCCACGAGCAGTACTTC. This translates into CASSLGTRSHEQYF.

CDR3 region: CSVEDRFETYNEQFF. The CDR3 DNA reads TGCAGCGTTGAAGATAGGTTCGAGACCTACAATGAGCAGTTCTTC. V gene TRBV29-1 combines with J gene TRBJ2-1; D uncertain. V gave up 0 bases and J gave up 2 bases, with 11 bases separating them. Germline loops: CDR1 SQVTM, CDR2 ANQGSEA. The CDR3 has 15 amino acids.

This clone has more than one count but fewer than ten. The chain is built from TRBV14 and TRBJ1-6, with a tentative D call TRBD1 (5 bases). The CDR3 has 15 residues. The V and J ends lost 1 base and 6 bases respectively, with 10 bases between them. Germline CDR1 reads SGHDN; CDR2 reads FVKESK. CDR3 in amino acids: CASSQGTGPNSPLHF. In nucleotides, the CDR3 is TGTGCCAGCAGCCAAGGAACAGGTCCTAATTCACCCCTCCACTTT.

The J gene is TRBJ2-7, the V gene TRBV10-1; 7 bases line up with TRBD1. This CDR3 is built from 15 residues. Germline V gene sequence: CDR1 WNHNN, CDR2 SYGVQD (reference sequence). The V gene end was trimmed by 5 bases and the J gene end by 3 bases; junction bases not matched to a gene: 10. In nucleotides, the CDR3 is TGCGCCAGCAGTCCCCACAGGGGAACCGTCTACGAGCAGTACTTC. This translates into CASSPHRGTVYEQYF.

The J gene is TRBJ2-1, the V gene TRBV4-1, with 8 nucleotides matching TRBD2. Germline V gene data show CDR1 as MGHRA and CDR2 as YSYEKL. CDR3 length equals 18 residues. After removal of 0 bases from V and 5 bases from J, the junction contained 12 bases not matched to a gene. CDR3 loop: CASSQDSPTSGTNNEQFF. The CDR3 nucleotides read TGCGCCAGCAGCCAAGATAGCCCCACTAGCGGCACCAACAATGAGCAGTTCTTC.

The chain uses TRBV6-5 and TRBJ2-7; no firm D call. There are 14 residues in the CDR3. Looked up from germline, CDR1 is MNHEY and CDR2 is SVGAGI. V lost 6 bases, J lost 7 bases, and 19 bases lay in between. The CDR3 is CASRPGPMAQEQYF. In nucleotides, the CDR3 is TGTGCCAGCAGGCCGGGCCCCATGGCTCAAGAGCAGTACTTC.

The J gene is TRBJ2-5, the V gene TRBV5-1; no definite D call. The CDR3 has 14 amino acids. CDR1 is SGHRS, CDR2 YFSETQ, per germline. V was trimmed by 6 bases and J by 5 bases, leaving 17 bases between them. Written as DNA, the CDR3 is TGCGCCAGCAATTCCGTTAGGGCTCAGGAGACCCAGTACTTC. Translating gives CASNSVRAQETQYF. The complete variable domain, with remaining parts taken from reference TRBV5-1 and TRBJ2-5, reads KAGVTQTPRYLIKTRGQQVTLSCSPISGHRSVSWYQQTPGQGLQFLFEYFSETQRNKGNFPGRFSGRQFSNSRSEMNVSTLELGDSALYLCASNSVRAQETQYFGPGTRLLVL.

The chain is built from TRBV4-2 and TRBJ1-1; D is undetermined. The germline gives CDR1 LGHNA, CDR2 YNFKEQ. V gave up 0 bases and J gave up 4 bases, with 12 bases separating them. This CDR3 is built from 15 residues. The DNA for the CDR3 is TGTGCCAGCAGCCAAGACGCGGGCCGAAGCACTGAAGCTTTCTTT. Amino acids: CASSQDAGRSTEAFF.

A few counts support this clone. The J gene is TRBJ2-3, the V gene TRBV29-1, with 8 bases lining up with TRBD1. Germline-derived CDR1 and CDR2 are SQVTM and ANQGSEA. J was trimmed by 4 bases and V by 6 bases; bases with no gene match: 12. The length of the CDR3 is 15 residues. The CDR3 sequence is CSVFGGQGKADTQYF. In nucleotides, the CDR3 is TGCAGCGTCTTCGGAGGACAGGGAAAGGCAGATACGCAGTATTTT.

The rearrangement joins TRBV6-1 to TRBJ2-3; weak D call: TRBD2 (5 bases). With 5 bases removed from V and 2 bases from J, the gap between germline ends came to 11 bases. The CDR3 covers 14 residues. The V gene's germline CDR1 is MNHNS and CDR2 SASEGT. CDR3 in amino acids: CASSLSGNTDTQYF. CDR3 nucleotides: TGTGCCAGCAGTCTTTCGGGAAACACAGATACGCAGTATTTT.

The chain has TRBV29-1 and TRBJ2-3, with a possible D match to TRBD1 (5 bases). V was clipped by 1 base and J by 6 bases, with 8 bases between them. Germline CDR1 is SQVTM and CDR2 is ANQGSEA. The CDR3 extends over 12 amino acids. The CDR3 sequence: CSVEVGQDTQYF. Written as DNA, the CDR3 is TGCAGCGTTGAAGTGGGGCAGGATACGCAGTATTTT.

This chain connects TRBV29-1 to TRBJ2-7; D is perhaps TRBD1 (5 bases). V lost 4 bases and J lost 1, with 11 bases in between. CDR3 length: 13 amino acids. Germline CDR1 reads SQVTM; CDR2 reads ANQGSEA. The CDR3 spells CSVAQARSYEQYF. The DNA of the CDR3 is TGCAGCGTTGCACAGGCCCGTTCCTACGAGCAGTACTTC.

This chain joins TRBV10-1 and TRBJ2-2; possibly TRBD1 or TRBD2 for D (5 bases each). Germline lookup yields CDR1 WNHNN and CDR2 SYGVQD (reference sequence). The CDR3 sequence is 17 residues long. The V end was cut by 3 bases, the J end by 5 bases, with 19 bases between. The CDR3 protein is CASSDSGTPARTGELFF. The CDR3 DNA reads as TGCGCCAGCAGTGACTCCGGGACGCCGGCCCGGACCGGGGAGCTGTTTTTT.

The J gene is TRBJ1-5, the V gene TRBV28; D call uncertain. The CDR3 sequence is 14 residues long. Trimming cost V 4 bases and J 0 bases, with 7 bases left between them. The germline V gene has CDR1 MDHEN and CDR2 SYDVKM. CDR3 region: CASSSQVSNQPQHF. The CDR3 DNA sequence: TGTGCCAGCAGTTCCCAGGTTAGCAATCAGCCCCAGCATTTT.

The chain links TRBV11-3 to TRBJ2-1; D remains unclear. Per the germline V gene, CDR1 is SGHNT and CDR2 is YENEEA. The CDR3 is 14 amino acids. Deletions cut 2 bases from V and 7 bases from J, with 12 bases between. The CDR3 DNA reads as TGTGCCAGCAGCTTACGAACCCCCCGGAATGAGCAGTTCTTC. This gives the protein CASSLRTPRNEQFF.

The CDR3: CASNQRPNYGYTF. The CDR3 DNA reads as TGTGCCAGTAATCAGAGGCCTAACTATGGCTACACCTTC. This rearrangement joins TRBV19 to TRBJ1-2; D unclear. The V end was cut by 7 bases, the J end by 0 bases, with 9 bases between. Germline V gene sequence: CDR1 LNHDA, CDR2 SQIVND (reference sequence). The CDR3 consists of 13 residues.

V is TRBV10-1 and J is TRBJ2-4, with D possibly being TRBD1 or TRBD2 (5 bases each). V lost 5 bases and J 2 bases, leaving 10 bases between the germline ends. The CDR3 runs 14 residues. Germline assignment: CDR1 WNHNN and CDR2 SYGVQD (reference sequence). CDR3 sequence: CASSRDGPKNIQYF. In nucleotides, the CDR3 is TGCGCCAGCAGTAGGGACGGCCCCAAAAACATTCAGTACTTC.

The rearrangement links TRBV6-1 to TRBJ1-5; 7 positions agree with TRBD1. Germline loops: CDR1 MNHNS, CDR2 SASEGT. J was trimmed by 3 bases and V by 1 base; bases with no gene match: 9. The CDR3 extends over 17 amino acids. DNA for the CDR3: TGTGCCAGCAGTGAAGTTGTGGCAGGGGGTTTCAATCAGCCCCAGCATTTT. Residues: CASSEVVAGGFNQPQHF.

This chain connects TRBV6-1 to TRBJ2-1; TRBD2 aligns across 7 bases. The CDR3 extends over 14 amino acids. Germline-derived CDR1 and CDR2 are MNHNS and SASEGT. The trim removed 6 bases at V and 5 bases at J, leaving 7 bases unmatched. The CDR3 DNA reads TGTGCCAGCAGAGCCGGGACTACCGACAATGAGCAGTTCTTC. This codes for CASRAGTTDNEQFF.

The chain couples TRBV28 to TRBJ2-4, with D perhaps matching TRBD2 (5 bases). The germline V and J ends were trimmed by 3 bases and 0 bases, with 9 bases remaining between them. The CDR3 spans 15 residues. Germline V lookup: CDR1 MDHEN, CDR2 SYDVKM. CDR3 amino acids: CASSLYGVAKNIQYF. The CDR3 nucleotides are TGTGCCAGCAGTTTGTACGGGGTAGCCAAAAACATTCAGTACTTC.

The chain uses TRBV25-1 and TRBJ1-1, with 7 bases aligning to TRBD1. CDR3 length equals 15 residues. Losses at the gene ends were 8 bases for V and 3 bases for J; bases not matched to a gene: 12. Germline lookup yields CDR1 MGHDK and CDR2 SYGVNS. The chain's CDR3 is CASQTQQGIDTEAFF. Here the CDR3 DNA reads TGTGCCAGCCAGACACAACAGGGGATCGACACTGAAGCTTTCTTT. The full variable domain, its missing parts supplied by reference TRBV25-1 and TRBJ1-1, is EADIYQTPRYLVIGTGKKITLECSQTMGHDKMYWYQQDPGMELHLIHYSYGVNSTEKGDLSSESTVSRIRTEHFPLTLESARPSHTSQYLCASQTQQGIDTEAFFGQGTRLTVV.

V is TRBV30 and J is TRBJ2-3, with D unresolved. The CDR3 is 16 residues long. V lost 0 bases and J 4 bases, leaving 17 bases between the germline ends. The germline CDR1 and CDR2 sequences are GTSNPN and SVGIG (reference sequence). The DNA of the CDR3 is TGTGCCTGGAGTGTAAGGTCCCTATGGGTCGCAGATACGCAGTATTTT. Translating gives CAWSVRSLWVADTQYF.

The CDR3 is CASSPPGLAGVNNEQFF. The CDR3 DNA sequence: TGTGCCAGCAGCCCCCCGGGACTAGCGGGGGTCAACAATGAGCAGTTCTTC. The chain is built from TRBV7-9 and TRBJ2-1; 14 bases map to TRBD2. Germline trimming cut 5 bases from V and 5 bases from J; bases unmatched to any gene: 8. Germline lookup yields CDR1 SEHNR and CDR2 FQNEAQ (reference sequence). The CDR3 is 17 amino acids.

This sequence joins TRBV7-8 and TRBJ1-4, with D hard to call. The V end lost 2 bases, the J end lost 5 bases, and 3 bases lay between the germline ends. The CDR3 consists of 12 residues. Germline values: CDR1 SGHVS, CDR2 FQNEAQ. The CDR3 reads CASSLNNEKLFF. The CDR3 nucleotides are TGTGCCAGCAGCTTAAACAATGAAAAACTGTTTTTT.

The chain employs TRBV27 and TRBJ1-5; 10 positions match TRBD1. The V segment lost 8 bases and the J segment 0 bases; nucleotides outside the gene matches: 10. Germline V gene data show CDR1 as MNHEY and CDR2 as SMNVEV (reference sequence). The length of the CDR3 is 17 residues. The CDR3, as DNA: TGTGCCAGCCGAACCACCCGACAGGGGGCTAGCAATCAGCCCCAGCATTTT. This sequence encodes CASRTTRQGASNQPQHF.

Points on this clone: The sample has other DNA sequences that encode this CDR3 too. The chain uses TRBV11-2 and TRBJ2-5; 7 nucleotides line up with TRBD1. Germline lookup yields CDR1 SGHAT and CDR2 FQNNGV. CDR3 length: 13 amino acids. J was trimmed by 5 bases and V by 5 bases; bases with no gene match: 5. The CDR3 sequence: CASSRDRAETQYF. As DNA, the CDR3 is TGTGCCAGCAGCCGTGACAGGGCGGAGACCCAGTACTTC.

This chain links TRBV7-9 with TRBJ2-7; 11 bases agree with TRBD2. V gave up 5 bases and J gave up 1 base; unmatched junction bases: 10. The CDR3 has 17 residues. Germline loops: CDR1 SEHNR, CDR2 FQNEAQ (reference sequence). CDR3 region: CASSPTSGNSFSYEQYF. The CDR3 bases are TGTGCCAGCAGCCCGACTAGCGGGAATTCTTTTTCCTACGAGCAGTACTTC.